The rows below give T cell receptor beta chains drawn from one sample of a study of blood T cell repertoires in COVID-19. Profiling relied on immunoSEQ multiplex PCR, and the TCRdb table lists in-frame clones only, not all of them. The sample includes about 52,000 clones, about 82% of them seen just once. What was sequenced was peripheral blood. These receptors originate from an elderly woman with acute or convalescent COVID-19. Both conserved end residues are part of each CDR3. A D gene is named only where the DNA matches it firmly. Size is omitted from some rows. Given values are once, few, many or a class for expanded clones.

size: NA
J: TRBJ2-7
D: TRBD1
V: TRBV5-4
DNA: TGTGCCAGCAGCACGGGACAGGGACAAGCCTACGAGCAGTACTTC
CDR3: CASSTGQGQAYEQYF

size: few
J: TRBJ2-2
D: TRBD2
V: TRBV14
DNA: TGTGCCAGCAGCAATCCGGGACTAGCGGGAGTGGCCGGGGAGCTGTTTTTT
CDR3: CASSNPGLAGVAGELFF

size: NA
J: TRBJ1-1
D: NA
V: TRBV6-1
DNA: TGTGCCAGCAGTGAGAATCGGAGGAACACTGAAGCTTTCTTT
CDR3: CASSENRRNTEAFF

size: NA
J: TRBJ1-6
D: NA
V: TRBV5-1
DNA: TGCGCCAGCAGCTTGAGCCAGGCCGTTGTTTCACCCCTCCACTTT
CDR3: CASSLSQAVVSPLHF

size: once
J: TRBJ2-2
D: TRBD2
V: TRBV4-1
DNA: TGCGCCAGCAGCCAGTACACTAGCGGGGGGAACACCGGGGAGCTGTTTTTT
CDR3: CASSQYTSGGNTGELFF

size: NA
J: TRBJ1-6
D: NA
V: TRBV18
DNA: TGTGCCAGCTCACCACAAGAGGGATCACCCCTCCACTTT
CDR3: CASSPQEGSPLHF

size: NA
J: TRBJ1-5
D: TRBD1
V: TRBV6-5
DNA: TGTGCCAGCAGAACTACAGGGGAGCCCCAGCATTTT
CDR3: CASRTTGEPQHF

size: NA
J: TRBJ1-2
D: NA
V: TRBV2
DNA: TGTGCCAGCAGCCTCAGGGGTGGCTACACCTTC
CDR3: CASSLRGGYTF

size: NA
J: TRBJ1-5
D: NA
V: TRBV19
DNA: TGTGCCAGTAGTTTCCCCTCGGGGAATCAGCCCCAGCATTTT
CDR3: CASSFPSGNQPQHF

size: once
J: TRBJ1-3
D: TRBD1
V: TRBV30
DNA: TGTGCCTCCGGGACAGGTTACTCTGGAAACACCATATATTTT
CDR3: CASGTGYSGNTIYF

size: NA
J: TRBJ1-1
D: TRBD1
V: TRBV19
DNA: TGTGCCAGTAGTAGCGGGACAGGGCTTCTGAACACTGAAGCTTTCTTT
CDR3: CASSSGTGLLNTEAFF

size: NA
J: TRBJ1-1
D: NA
V: TRBV5-6
DNA: TGTGCCAGCAGCGCCGGGGTGAACACTGAAGCTTTCTTT
CDR3: CASSAGVNTEAFF

size: NA
J: TRBJ1-4
D: NA
V: TRBV5-4
DNA: TGTGCCAGCAGTCTTCGATCAGGGGAAAATGAAAAACTGTTTTTT
CDR3: CASSLRSGENEKLFF

size: NA
J: TRBJ1-5
D: TRBD1
V: TRBV27
DNA: TGTGCCAGCAGTCCCTCGACAGGGGGCTTAGGTCAGCCCCAGCATTTT
CDR3: CASSPSTGGLGQPQHF

size: NA
J: TRBJ1-4
D: NA
V: TRBV18
DNA: TGTGCCAGCTCACCAGGGTTGGGCTCTAATGAAAAACTGTTTTTT
CDR3: CASSPGLGSNEKLFF

size: NA
J: TRBJ2-2
D: NA
V: TRBV3-1/TRBV3-2
DNA: TGTGCCAGCAGCTGGACTGGGAACACCGGGGAGCTGTTTTTT
CDR3: CASSWTGNTGELFF

size: NA
J: TRBJ2-3
D: TRBD2
V: TRBV28
DNA: TGTGCCAGCACTCTAACTAGCGGGGCCCTCGGAGTTGCGCAGTATTTT
CDR3: CASTLTSGALGVAQYF

size: few
J: TRBJ1-3
D: TRBD1
V: TRBV2
DNA: TGTGCCAGCAGGGGACAGGGGTTTTCTGGAAACACCATATATTTT
CDR3: CASRGQGFSGNTIYF

size: few
J: TRBJ2-1
D: NA
V: TRBV19
DNA: TGTGCCAGTAGCTCCGGACTCAGGTACAATGAGCAGTTCTTC
CDR3: CASSSGLRYNEQFF

size: NA
J: TRBJ1-4
D: TRBD1
V: TRBV2
DNA: TGTGCCAGCAGTCCGGACAGGATGAATGAAAAACTGTTTTTT
CDR3: CASSPDRMNEKLFF

size: NA
J: TRBJ2-1
D: NA
V: TRBV27
DNA: TGTGCCACCACGGCAGGGACCTACAATGAGCAGTTCTTC
CDR3: CATTAGTYNEQFF

size: NA
J: TRBJ1-2
D: NA
V: TRBV3-1/TRBV3-2
DNA: TGTGCCAGCAGCCAATCTGGCCGTGCTAACTATGGCTACACCTTC
CDR3: CASSQSGRANYGYTF

size: NA
J: TRBJ1-4
D: NA
V: TRBV19
DNA: TGTGCCAGTAGTAGAGACGGGATCGGTAGTGAAAAACTGTTTTTT
CDR3: CASSRDGIGSEKLFF

size: NA
J: TRBJ2-2
D: NA
V: TRBV7-3
DNA: TGTGCCAGCAGCTCAGCGTCTAGCGCCGGGGAGCTGTTTTTT
CDR3: CASSSASSAGELFF

size: NA
J: TRBJ1-2
D: TRBD1
V: TRBV3-1/TRBV3-2
DNA: TGTGCCAGCAGCCAGACTCTCGGACAGGGGGTTGGCTACACCTTC
CDR3: CASSQTLGQGVGYTF

size: NA
J: TRBJ1-1
D: TRBD1
V: TRBV3-1/TRBV3-2
DNA: TGTGCCAGCAGCCAAGATAGAGGACTGGACAGGGGCACTGAAGCTTTCTTT
CDR3: CASSQDRGLDRGTEAFF

size: NA
J: TRBJ2-3
D: NA
V: TRBV10-2
DNA: TGCGCCAGCAGTAGGGAACGGGGGACAGATACGCAGTATTTT
CDR3: CASSRERGTDTQYF

size: NA
J: TRBJ1-4
D: TRBD1
V: TRBV12-3/TRBV12-4
DNA: TGTGCCAGCGGGCAGGGGGTTTCTGAAAAACTGTTTTTT
CDR3: CASGQGVSEKLFF

size: NA
J: TRBJ2-1
D: TRBD2
V: TRBV2
DNA: TGTGCCAGCACCGGGACTAGCAGAAATGAGCAGTTCTTC
CDR3: CASTGTSRNEQFF

size: NA
J: TRBJ1-2
D: TRBD1
V: TRBV6-2/TRBV6-3
DNA: TGTGCCAGCAGTTCCCCGACAGGGATCTATGGCTACACCTTC
CDR3: CASSSPTGIYGYTF

size: few
J: TRBJ2-6
D: TRBD1
V: TRBV6-5
DNA: TGTGCCAGCAGTCAAACAGGGGCTGGGGCCAACGTCCTGACTTTC
CDR3: CASSQTGAGANVLTF

size: NA
J: TRBJ2-2
D: NA
V: TRBV30
DNA: TGTGCCTGGACCCCCTATAACACCGGGGAGCTGTTTTTT
CDR3: CAWTPYNTGELFF

size: NA
J: TRBJ2-2
D: NA
V: TRBV7-9
DNA: TGTGCCAGCAGCCCGGGGGTTTCCGGGGAGCTGTTTTTT
CDR3: CASSPGVSGELFF

size: NA
J: TRBJ1-5
D: NA
V: TRBV7-8
DNA: TGTGCCAGCAGCCCGACTACCATTGGCAATCAGCCCCAGCATTTT
CDR3: CASSPTTIGNQPQHF

size: NA
J: TRBJ2-2
D: NA
V: TRBV5-4
DNA: TGTGCCAGCAGCTTGGAGGGGGTGACGTGGGCCGGGGAGCTGTTTTTT
CDR3: CASSLEGVTWAGELFF

size: NA
J: TRBJ1-6
D: NA
V: TRBV3-1/TRBV3-2
DNA: TGTGCCAGCAGCCTGGGAGGGGCAGGCTCACCCCTCCACTTT
CDR3: CASSLGGAGSPLHF

size: NA
J: TRBJ2-5
D: TRBD2
V: TRBV19
DNA: TGTGCCAGTAGTATGGGTAGCGGGGGCCCCGAGACCCAGTACTTC
CDR3: CASSMGSGGPETQYF

size: NA
J: TRBJ2-1
D: TRBD1
V: TRBV29-1
DNA: TGCAGCGCAAACCTCTGGACAGGGGAATTGGGAAATGAGCAGTTCTTC
CDR3: CSANLWTGELGNEQFF

size: NA
J: TRBJ1-5
D: NA
V: TRBV6-5
DNA: TGTGCCAGCAGTTTCTTAAATCAGCCCCAGCATTTT
CDR3: CASSFLNQPQHF

size: NA
J: TRBJ2-2
D: TRBD2
V: TRBV23-1
DNA: TGCGCCAGCAGACCCGGGACTAGCGGGGTAGGAAGCACCGGGGAGCTGTTTTTT
CDR3: CASRPGTSGVGSTGELFF

size: once
J: TRBJ2-5
D: TRBD2
V: TRBV7-3
DNA: TGTGCCAGCAGCTTAAAATGGCTAGCGGGGAGGAACCAAGAGACCCAGTACTTC
CDR3: CASSLKWLAGRNQETQYF

size: NA
J: TRBJ2-1
D: NA
V: TRBV14
DNA: TGTGCCAGCAGCCAAGATGGGGCGCATCGTAAGCAGTTCTTC
CDR3: CASSQDGAHRKQFF

size: NA
J: TRBJ2-1
D: NA
V: TRBV3-1/TRBV3-2
DNA: TGTGCCAGCAGCCAAGGAACCGGGAGTTACAATGAGCAGTTCTTC
CDR3: CASSQGTGSYNEQFF

size: once
J: TRBJ1-5
D: NA
V: TRBV18
DNA: TGTGCCAGCTCACTAGACAGTAGCAATCAGCCCCAGCATTTT
CDR3: CASSLDSSNQPQHF

size: NA
J: TRBJ2-5
D: NA
V: TRBV2
DNA: TGTGCCAGCAACGAGGGAGTACTCCAAGAGACCCAGTACTTC
CDR3: CASNEGVLQETQYF

size: once
J: TRBJ2-5
D: NA
V: TRBV2
DNA: TGTGCCAGCAGTGAAGCATACCCGCCGGGTGGTGACTTC
CDR3: CASSEAYPPGGDF

size: NA
J: TRBJ1-3
D: NA
V: TRBV18
DNA: TGTGCCAGCTCACCACCCACACAGGGCGACTCTGGAAACACCATATATTTT
CDR3: CASSPPTQGDSGNTIYF

size: NA
J: TRBJ2-7
D: NA
V: TRBV5-6
DNA: TGTGCCAGCAGCCCGGTGGGAGGAGCCCACGAGCAGTACTTC
CDR3: CASSPVGGAHEQYF

size: NA
J: TRBJ1-2
D: NA
V: TRBV2
DNA: TGTGCCAGCAGCGAGATCGCAACAGGGAGGGCAGGCGGCTACACCTTC
CDR3: CASSEIATGRAGGYTF

size: NA
J: TRBJ2-3
D: TRBD1
V: TRBV5-4
DNA: TGTGCCAGCAGCCCGACAGGGGAAGCTACGCAGTATTTT
CDR3: CASSPTGEATQYF

size: NA
J: TRBJ2-7
D: NA
V: TRBV19
DNA: TGTGCCAGTAGTACCCAGGGAAACTACGAGCAGTACTTC
CDR3: CASSTQGNYEQYF

size: NA
J: TRBJ1-3
D: NA
V: TRBV6-6
DNA: TGTGCCAGCAGCCTCGGACAGCCAGGAAACACCATATATTTT
CDR3: CASSLGQPGNTIYF

size: NA
J: TRBJ2-1
D: TRBD2
V: TRBV5-1
DNA: TGCGCCAGCAGAATTAGCGGGAGCTCCTACAATGAGCAGTTCTTC
CDR3: CASRISGSSYNEQFF

size: NA
J: TRBJ1-1
D: NA
V: TRBV2
DNA: TGTGCCAGCAGTAAACTAGAAACCTTGAACACTGAAGCTTTCTTT
CDR3: CASSKLETLNTEAFF

size: NA
J: TRBJ1-4
D: NA
V: TRBV5-1
DNA: TGCGCCAGCAGCTTGACAGGGCTGTCTAATGAAAAACTGTTTTTT
CDR3: CASSLTGLSNEKLFF

size: NA
J: TRBJ2-1
D: TRBD1
V: TRBV24-1
DNA: TGTGCCACCAGTAGCCCCTTGGGACAGGGGCTGATGGATGAGCAGTTCTTC
CDR3: CATSSPLGQGLMDEQFF

size: NA
J: TRBJ2-7
D: TRBD2
V: TRBV13
DNA: TGTGCCAGCAGCGGCGGACAGTTTAGCGGGGCTTGGAGCTCCTACGAGCAGTACTTC
CDR3: CASSGGQFSGAWSSYEQYF

size: few
J: TRBJ1-4
D: NA
V: TRBV4-1
DNA: TGCGCCAGCAGCCAATTTGGACAGACAACTAATGAAAAACTGTTTTTT
CDR3: CASSQFGQTTNEKLFF

size: NA
J: TRBJ2-2
D: NA
V: TRBV6-6
DNA: TGTGCCAGCAGTTCGACAAACACCGGGGAGCTGTTTTTT
CDR3: CASSSTNTGELFF

size: NA
J: TRBJ1-4
D: TRBD1
V: TRBV27
DNA: TGTGCCAGCAGTCCTGGACAGGCCCGAGAAAAACTGTTTTTT
CDR3: CASSPGQAREKLFF